A selection of T cell receptor beta chains follows, all from one sample in a study of CD4 and CD8 cells across lung adenocarcinoma regions. TCRdb redid the calling of the PCR reads with MiXCR, one entry per CDR3 protein. The data hold fewer than 25,000 distinct CDR3 sequences, with approximately 54% observed a single time. Sample: CD8+ T cells from the center of a lung tumor. All receptors come from a female donor with lung adenocarcinoma. The CD4 and CD8 labels of this study may be unreliable. Both conserved end residues are trimmed from each CDR3. Fields, in order: J gene, D gene, V gene, CDR3 protein. The D gene is left open where the match is weak.

J gene: TRBJ2-4; D gene: .; V gene: TRBV6-1; CDR3 protein: ASSGGRPQAKNIQY
J gene: TRBJ2-2; D gene: .; V gene: TRBV9; CDR3 protein: ASSPETGELF
J gene: TRBJ1-5; D gene: TRBD1; V gene: TRBV6-1; CDR3 protein: ASSLYAGGNQPQH
J gene: .; D gene: .; V gene: TRBV6-1; CDR3 protein: ASSEQETQY
J gene: TRBJ2-5; D gene: .; V gene: TRBV6-1; CDR3 protein: ASSAVASQETQY
J gene: TRBJ1-1; D gene: TRBD1; V gene: TRBV10-1; CDR3 protein: ASSAPGGRGETEAF
J gene: TRBJ1-2; D gene: .; V gene: TRBV6-1; CDR3 protein: ASSVNTINYGYT
J gene: TRBJ2-3; D gene: TRBD1; V gene: TRBV6-5; CDR3 protein: ASSSGTALGTQY
J gene: TRBJ2-5; D gene: TRBD1; V gene: TRBV6-1; CDR3 protein: ARSAGQGSTDTQY
J gene: TRBJ2-2; D gene: .; V gene: TRBV10-1; CDR3 protein: ASRGRTGELF
J gene: TRBJ2-1; D gene: .; V gene: TRBV6-5; CDR3 protein: ASSYLTSYNEQF
J gene: TRBJ1-2; D gene: .; V gene: TRBV11-2; CDR3 protein: ASSLIDGYT
J gene: TRBJ1-6; D gene: .; V gene: TRBV27; CDR3 protein: ASSLFARAGTGSPLH
J gene: TRBJ2-1; D gene: TRBD1; V gene: TRBV25-1; CDR3 protein: ASSDASRGPINEQF
J gene: TRBJ2-1; D gene: TRBD2; V gene: TRBV7-3; CDR3 protein: ASSTGTSGDNEQF
J gene: TRBJ1-4; D gene: .; V gene: TRBV27; CDR3 protein: ASRGLLNEKLF
J gene: TRBJ2-1; D gene: TRBD1; V gene: TRBV6-1; CDR3 protein: ASTVQGASYNEQF
J gene: TRBJ2-5; D gene: .; V gene: TRBV7-9; CDR3 protein: ASSLDSGDQETQY
J gene: TRBJ2-2; D gene: .; V gene: TRBV6-1; CDR3 protein: ASIQTRGVGTLF
J gene: TRBJ1-2; D gene: .; V gene: TRBV6-5; CDR3 protein: ASSYSVGRAGKNYGYT
J gene: TRBJ2-6; D gene: .; V gene: TRBV6-1; CDR3 protein: ASSPGGVGFSGANVLT
J gene: TRBJ2-5; D gene: TRBD1; V gene: TRBV7-6; CDR3 protein: ASSLVGTGETQY
J gene: TRBJ2-1; D gene: .; V gene: TRBV6-8; CDR3 protein: ASSYPGLF
J gene: TRBJ1-1; D gene: .; V gene: TRBV10-1; CDR3 protein: ASSGTLRSEAF
J gene: TRBJ1-3; D gene: .; V gene: TRBV30; CDR3 protein: AWSVRRSSGNTIY
J gene: TRBJ2-4; D gene: TRBD1; V gene: TRBV6-1; CDR3 protein: ASRDRASAKNIQY
J gene: TRBJ2-5; D gene: .; V gene: TRBV6-1; CDR3 protein: ASGGGGGRDPETQY
J gene: TRBJ2-5; D gene: TRBD2; V gene: TRBV6-2/TRBV6-3; CDR3 protein: ASSSSGSRETQY
J gene: TRBJ1-1; D gene: .; V gene: TRBV11-2; CDR3 protein: ASSLSGHIIEAF
J gene: TRBJ1-1; D gene: TRBD1; V gene: TRBV23-1; CDR3 protein: ASRSSRQGAF
J gene: TRBJ2-1; D gene: TRBD2; V gene: TRBV10-3; CDR3 protein: AISSGIPPSYNEQF
J gene: .; D gene: TRBD2; V gene: TRBV7-2; CDR3 protein: ASSFSGGSYEQY
J gene: TRBJ2-4; D gene: .; V gene: TRBV27; CDR3 protein: GSGSGMGATDTQY
J gene: TRBJ2-5; D gene: .; V gene: TRBV11-3; CDR3 protein: ASSGGSQETQY